A selection of T cell receptor beta chains follows, all from one sample in a study of T cell repertoires in cytomegalovirus infection. TCRdb re-called the reads through MiXCR, storing one row per CDR3 protein. This sample yields around 530,000 distinct CDR3 sequences, of which around 27% are seen a single time; less than 15% belongs to the top ten. The sample comprised PBMCs. The receptors derive from a human donor in good health (CMV status not recorded). Some clones in this sample may be carry-over from other donors' samples. Each CDR3 is given without its conserved first and last residue. The D gene is left open where the match is weak.

v_gene: TRBV7-6; d_gene: NA; CDR3aa: ASSPGPGLKNTEAF
v_gene: TRBV20-1; d_gene: TRBD2; CDR3aa: SARGPAGGSYEQY
v_gene: TRBV7-3; d_gene: NA; CDR3aa: ASSLSGSTGELF
v_gene: TRBV4-1; d_gene: NA; CDR3aa: ASSRNPGESTDTQY
v_gene: TRBV7-6; d_gene: NA; CDR3aa: ASSPGFGQVYEQY
v_gene: TRBV19; d_gene: NA; CDR3aa: ASSISGVNTEAF
v_gene: TRBV29-1; d_gene: TRBD2; CDR3aa: IVGGLAGGSVTGELF
v_gene: TRBV7-8; d_gene: NA; CDR3aa: ASSLRTSYNEQF
v_gene: TRBV7-2; d_gene: NA; CDR3aa: ASSLRGAGYEKLF
v_gene: TRBV11-3; d_gene: TRBD2; CDR3aa: ASSFGLAGDYEQF
v_gene: TRBV12-3/TRBV12-4; d_gene: TRBD2; CDR3aa: ASSFQSGTHTDTQY
v_gene: TRBV7-2; d_gene: NA; CDR3aa: ASSLTQDSYGYT
v_gene: TRBV7-9; d_gene: NA; CDR3aa: ASSFPGSRGEQY
v_gene: TRBV28; d_gene: TRBD1; CDR3aa: ASSFQGVGLTEAF
v_gene: TRBV28; d_gene: NA; CDR3aa: ASSFVLGITRNTIY
v_gene: TRBV6-6; d_gene: TRBD2; CDR3aa: ASSYYDLPGLAGGRADTQY
v_gene: TRBV9; d_gene: TRBD2; CDR3aa: ASSASTSGRSRNEQF
v_gene: TRBV6-6; d_gene: NA; CDR3aa: ASAGSPTGELF
v_gene: TRBV6-1; d_gene: NA; CDR3aa: ASEWGAWETQY
v_gene: TRBV18; d_gene: NA; CDR3aa: ASSPPLSEKLF
v_gene: TRBV28; d_gene: TRBD1; CDR3aa: ASSPNPGQGAYGYT
v_gene: TRBV11-2; d_gene: NA; CDR3aa: ASSLVRQSQETQY
v_gene: TRBV27; d_gene: NA; CDR3aa: ASSSGRRGYETQY
v_gene: TRBV7-2; d_gene: NA; CDR3aa: ASSLVRRETQY
v_gene: TRBV12-3/TRBV12-4; d_gene: NA; CDR3aa: ASSSSGAGDTQY
v_gene: TRBV6-2/TRBV6-3; d_gene: NA; CDR3aa: ASSYPQRQTRNEQF
v_gene: TRBV6-2/TRBV6-3; d_gene: NA; CDR3aa: ASSFNSVKSPQH
v_gene: TRBV28; d_gene: TRBD1; CDR3aa: ASSLGDRDTEAF
v_gene: TRBV24-1; d_gene: NA; CDR3aa: ATSGPDSRFWTDTQY
v_gene: TRBV7-2; d_gene: TRBD1; CDR3aa: ASSAYRGGGANVLT
v_gene: TRBV7-2; d_gene: NA; CDR3aa: ASSLGWGAYNEQF
v_gene: TRBV7-9; d_gene: NA; CDR3aa: ASSLALSANEQF
v_gene: TRBV10-1; d_gene: TRBD1; CDR3aa: ASSVDRSASTDTQY
v_gene: TRBV6-2/TRBV6-3; d_gene: NA; CDR3aa: ASSYWRHRAFEETQY
v_gene: TRBV7-2; d_gene: TRBD1; CDR3aa: ASSLVGTGGAGGVETQY
v_gene: TRBV5-1; d_gene: TRBD2; CDR3aa: ASSPGLAGENEQF
v_gene: TRBV4-1; d_gene: NA; CDR3aa: ASSQYAGTNEKLF
v_gene: TRBV6-5; d_gene: NA; CDR3aa: ASSYSPVGEQF
v_gene: TRBV5-4; d_gene: NA; CDR3aa: ASSLGVDSEAF
v_gene: TRBV4-1; d_gene: TRBD1; CDR3aa: ASSQIQTGNEAF
v_gene: TRBV6-2/TRBV6-3; d_gene: NA; CDR3aa: ASRPQGGADTQY
v_gene: TRBV7-2; d_gene: TRBD1; CDR3aa: ASSSSGGNSGANVLT
v_gene: TRBV4-2; d_gene: TRBD1; CDR3aa: ASSTGTGQYNEQF
v_gene: TRBV12-3/TRBV12-4; d_gene: NA; CDR3aa: ASSFRPGSDIQY
v_gene: TRBV7-2; d_gene: NA; CDR3aa: ASSFIEGQFNEKLF
v_gene: TRBV7-9; d_gene: TRBD1; CDR3aa: ASSPRQGRFYEQY
v_gene: TRBV7-9; d_gene: NA; CDR3aa: ASSLGGEDYGYT
v_gene: TRBV7-8; d_gene: NA; CDR3aa: ASSATSSYEQY
v_gene: TRBV7-2; d_gene: TRBD1; CDR3aa: ASSRQGASGNTIY
v_gene: TRBV7-2; d_gene: NA; CDR3aa: ASSPNRGLDTQY
v_gene: TRBV29-1; d_gene: NA; CDR3aa: SVDSVGAYGYT
v_gene: TRBV14; d_gene: NA; CDR3aa: ASSQNPGTEAF
v_gene: TRBV4-3; d_gene: TRBD2; CDR3aa: ASSREREGPYNEQF